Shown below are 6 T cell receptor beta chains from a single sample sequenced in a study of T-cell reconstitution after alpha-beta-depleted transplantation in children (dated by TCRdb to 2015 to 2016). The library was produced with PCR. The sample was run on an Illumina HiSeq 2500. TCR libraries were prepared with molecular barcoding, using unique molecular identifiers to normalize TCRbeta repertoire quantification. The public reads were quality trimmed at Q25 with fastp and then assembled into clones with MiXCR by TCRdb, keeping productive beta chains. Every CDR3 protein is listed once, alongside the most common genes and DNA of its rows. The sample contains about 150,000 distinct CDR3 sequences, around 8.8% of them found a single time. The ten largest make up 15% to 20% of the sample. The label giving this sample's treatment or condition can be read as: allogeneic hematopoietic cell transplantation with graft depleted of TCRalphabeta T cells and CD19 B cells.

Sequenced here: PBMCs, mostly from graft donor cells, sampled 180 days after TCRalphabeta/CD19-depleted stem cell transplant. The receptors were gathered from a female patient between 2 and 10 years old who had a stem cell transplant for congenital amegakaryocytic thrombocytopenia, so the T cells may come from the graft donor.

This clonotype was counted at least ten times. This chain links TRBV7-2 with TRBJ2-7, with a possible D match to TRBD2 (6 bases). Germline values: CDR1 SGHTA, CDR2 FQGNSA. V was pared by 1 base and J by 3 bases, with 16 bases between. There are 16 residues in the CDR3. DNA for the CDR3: TGTGCCAGCAGCTTAGAGGGACTGGACTGGCGCTACGAGCAGTACTTC. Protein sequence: CASSLEGLDWRYEQYF.

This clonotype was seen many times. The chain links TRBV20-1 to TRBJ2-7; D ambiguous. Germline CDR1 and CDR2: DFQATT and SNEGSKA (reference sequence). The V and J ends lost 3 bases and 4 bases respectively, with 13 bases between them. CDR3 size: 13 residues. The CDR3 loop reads CSASPDPGYEQYF. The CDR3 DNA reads TGCAGTGCTAGCCCGGACCCGGGTTACGAGCAGTACTTC.

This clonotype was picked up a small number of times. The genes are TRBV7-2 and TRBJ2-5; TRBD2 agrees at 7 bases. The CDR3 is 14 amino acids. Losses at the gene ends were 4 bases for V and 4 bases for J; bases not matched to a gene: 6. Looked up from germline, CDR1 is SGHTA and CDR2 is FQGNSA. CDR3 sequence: CASSSAGLGETQYF. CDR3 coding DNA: TGTGCCAGCAGCTCAGCGGGGCTGGGAGAGACCCAGTACTTC.

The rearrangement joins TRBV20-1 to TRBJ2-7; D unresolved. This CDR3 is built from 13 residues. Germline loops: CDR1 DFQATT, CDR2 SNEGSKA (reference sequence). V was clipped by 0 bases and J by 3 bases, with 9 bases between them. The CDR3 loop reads CSARDFRSYEQYF. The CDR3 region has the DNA TGCAGTGCTAGAGATTTCAGAAGCTACGAGCAGTACTTC.

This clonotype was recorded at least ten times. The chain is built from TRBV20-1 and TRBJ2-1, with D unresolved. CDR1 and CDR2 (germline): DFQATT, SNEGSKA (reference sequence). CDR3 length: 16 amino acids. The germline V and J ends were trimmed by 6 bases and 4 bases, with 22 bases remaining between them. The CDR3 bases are TGCAGTGCAAACTTAAACGCGCGTCCTGTGTACAATGAGCAGTTCTTC. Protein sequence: CSANLNARPVYNEQFF.

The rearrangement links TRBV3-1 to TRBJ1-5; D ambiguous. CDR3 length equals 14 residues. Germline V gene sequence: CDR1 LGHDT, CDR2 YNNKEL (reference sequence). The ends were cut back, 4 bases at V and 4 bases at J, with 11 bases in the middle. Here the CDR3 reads CASSRNPGNQPQHF. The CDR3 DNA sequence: TGTGCCAGCAGCCGCAACCCCGGGAATCAGCCCCAGCATTTT.